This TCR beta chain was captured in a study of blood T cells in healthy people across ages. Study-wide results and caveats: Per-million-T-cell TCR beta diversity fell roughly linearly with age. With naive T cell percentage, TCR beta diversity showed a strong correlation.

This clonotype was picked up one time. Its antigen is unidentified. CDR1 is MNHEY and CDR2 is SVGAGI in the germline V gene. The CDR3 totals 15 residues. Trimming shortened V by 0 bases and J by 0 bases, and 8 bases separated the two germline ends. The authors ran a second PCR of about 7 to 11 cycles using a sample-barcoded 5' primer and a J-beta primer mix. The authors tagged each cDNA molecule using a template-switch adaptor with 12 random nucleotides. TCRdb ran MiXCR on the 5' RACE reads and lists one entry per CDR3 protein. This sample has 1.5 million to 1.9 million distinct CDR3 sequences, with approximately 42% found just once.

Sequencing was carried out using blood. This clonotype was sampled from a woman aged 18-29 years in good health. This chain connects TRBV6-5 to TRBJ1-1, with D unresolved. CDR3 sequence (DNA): TGTGCCAGCAGTTACTCGAAGACAATGAACACTGAAGCTTTCTTT. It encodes CASSYSKTMNTEAFF.